These T cell receptor beta chains were read from a single sample in a study of T cell repertoires in cytomegalovirus infection. TCRdb re-analysed the reads in MiXCR, keeping a single row per CDR3 protein. The table includes 150,000 to 200,000 distinct CDR3 sequences, around 14% detected once. Material for sequencing was PBMCs. The receptors shown here come from a human donor in good health (CMV status not recorded). Some clones in this sample may be carry-over from other donors' samples. Both conserved end residues are part of each CDR3. A D gene is named only where the DNA matches it firmly. Rows may omit the clone size; those that give it use once, few, many or a size class.

>few|NA|TRBV28|TRBJ2-5
CASSPGQRQETQYF
TGTGCCAGCAGTCCCGGACAGAGACAAGAGACCCAGTACTTC
>NA|TRBD1|TRBV28|TRBJ1-2
CASSPPKGGHGYTF
TGTGCCAGCAGCCCTCCAAAAGGGGGCCATGGCTACACCTTC
>NA|TRBD2|TRBV7-3|TRBJ2-7
CASSFSGTGYEQYF
TGTGCCAGCAGCTTTAGCGGGACCGGCTACGAGCAGTACTTC
>NA|NA|TRBV7-9|TRBJ2-3
CASRARTNHRTDTQYF
TGTGCCAGCCGCGCGCGGACTAACCATCGCACAGATACGCAGTATTTT
>NA|NA|TRBV7-8|TRBJ1-2
CASSPVGRTNYGYTF
TGTGCCAGCAGCCCTGTGGGCAGGACTAACTATGGCTACACCTTC
>NA|NA|TRBV4-2|TRBJ1-5
CASSQGSNSNQPQHF
TGTGCCAGCAGCCAGGGGAGTAATAGCAATCAGCCCCAGCATTTT
>many|NA|TRBV7-2|TRBJ2-7
CASSFRGGMNSYEQYF
TGTGCCAGCAGCTTTCGGGGCGGGATGAACTCCTACGAGCAGTACTTC
>NA|TRBD2|TRBV12-3/TRBV12-4|TRBJ2-1
CASSRLAGGLIYNEQFF
TGTGCCAGCAGTCGACTAGCGGGAGGCCTAATCTACAATGAGCAGTTCTTC
>many|TRBD1|TRBV15|TRBJ2-1
CATSRWDRDEQFF
TGTGCCACCAGCAGATGGGACAGGGATGAGCAGTTCTTC
>NA|NA|TRBV10-2|TRBJ2-7
CASSEWGASSYEQYF
TGCGCCAGCAGTGAATGGGGGGCTAGCTCCTACGAGCAGTACTTC
>few|TRBD1|TRBV4-1|TRBJ1-2
CASSQDAGTGRRDYGYTF
TGCGCCAGCAGCCAAGATGCGGGGACAGGGCGGAGGGACTATGGCTACACCTTC
>few|NA|TRBV9|TRBJ2-1
CASSARRGEYNEQFF
TGTGCCAGCAGCGCCCGACGAGGAGAGTACAATGAGCAGTTCTTC
>few|TRBD2|TRBV7-3|TRBJ2-1
CASSHSGSAYNEQFF
TGTGCCAGCAGCCATAGCGGGAGCGCCTACAATGAGCAGTTCTTC
>many|NA|TRBV7-9|TRBJ2-7
CASSLPRQPYEQYF
TGTGCCAGCAGCTTACCAAGACAGCCCTACGAGCAGTACTTC
>many|TRBD1|TRBV6-2/TRBV6-3|TRBJ1-4
CASSLTGTDEKLFF
TGTGCCAGCAGTTTGACAGGGACAGACGAAAAACTGTTTTTT
>many|TRBD1|TRBV7-2|TRBJ1-2
CASSSDRVYGYTF
TGTGCCAGCAGCTCCGACAGGGTTTATGGCTACACCTTC
>many|NA|TRBV7-2|TRBJ2-5
CASSLGPGLQETQYF
TGTGCCAGCAGCTTAGGGCCGGGACTCCAAGAGACCCAGTACTTC
>NA|NA|TRBV5-6|TRBJ1-4
CASSFRSTNEKLFF
TGTGCCAGCAGCTTTAGATCAACTAATGAAAAACTGTTTTTT